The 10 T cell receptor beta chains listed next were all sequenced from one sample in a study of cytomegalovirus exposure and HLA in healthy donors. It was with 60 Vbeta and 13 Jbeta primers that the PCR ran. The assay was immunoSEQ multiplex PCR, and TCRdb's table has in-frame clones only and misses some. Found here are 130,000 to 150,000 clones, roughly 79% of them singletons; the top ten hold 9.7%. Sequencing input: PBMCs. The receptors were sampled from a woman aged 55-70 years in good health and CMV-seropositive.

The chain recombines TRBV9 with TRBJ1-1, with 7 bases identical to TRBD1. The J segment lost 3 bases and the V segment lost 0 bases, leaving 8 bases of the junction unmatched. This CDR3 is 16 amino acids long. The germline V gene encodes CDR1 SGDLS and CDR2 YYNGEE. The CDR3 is CASSVGLRQGDTEAFF. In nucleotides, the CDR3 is TGTGCCAGCAGCGTAGGGCTTAGACAGGGAGACACTGAAGCTTTCTTT. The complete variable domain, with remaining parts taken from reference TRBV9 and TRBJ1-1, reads DSGVTQTPKHLITATGQRVTLRCSPRSGDLSVYWYQQSLDQGLQFLIQYYNGEERAKGNILERFSAQQFPDLHSELNLSSLELGDSALYFCASSVGLRQGDTEAFFGQGTRLTVV.

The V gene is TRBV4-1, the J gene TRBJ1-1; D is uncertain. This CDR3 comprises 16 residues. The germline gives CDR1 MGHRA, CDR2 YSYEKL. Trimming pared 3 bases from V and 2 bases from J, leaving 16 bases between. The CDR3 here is CASSHFLQGGNTEAFF. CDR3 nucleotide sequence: TGCGCCAGCAGCCACTTTCTCCAAGGAGGTAACACTGAAGCTTTCTTT.

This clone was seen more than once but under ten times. The CDR3 nucleotides are TGTGCCATCAGTGGACAGGGTGTGGATGAAGCTTTCTTT. This translates into CAISGQGVDEAFF. The chain has TRBV10-3 and TRBJ1-1, with 7 bases lining up with TRBD1. The junction had 6 bases not matched to a gene; V was cut back by 4 bases and J by 7 bases. The V gene's germline CDR1 is ENHRY and CDR2 SYGVKD. The CDR3 sequence is 13 residues long.

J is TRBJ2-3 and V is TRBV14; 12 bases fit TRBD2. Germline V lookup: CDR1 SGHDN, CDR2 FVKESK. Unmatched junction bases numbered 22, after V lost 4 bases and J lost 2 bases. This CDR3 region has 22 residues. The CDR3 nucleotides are TGTGCCAGCAGCCGGGATCCATGGGGACACGGGACTAGCGGGCTACTCACAGATACGCAGTATTTT. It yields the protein CASSRDPWGHGTSGLLTDTQYF.

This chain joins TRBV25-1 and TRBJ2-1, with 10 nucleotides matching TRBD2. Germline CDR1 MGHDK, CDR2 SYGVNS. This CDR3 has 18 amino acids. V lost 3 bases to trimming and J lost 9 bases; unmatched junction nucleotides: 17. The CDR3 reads CASSETAAASGSWGEQFF. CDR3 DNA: TGTGCCAGCAGTGAGACCGCCGCGGCTAGCGGGAGTTGGGGTGAGCAGTTCTTC.

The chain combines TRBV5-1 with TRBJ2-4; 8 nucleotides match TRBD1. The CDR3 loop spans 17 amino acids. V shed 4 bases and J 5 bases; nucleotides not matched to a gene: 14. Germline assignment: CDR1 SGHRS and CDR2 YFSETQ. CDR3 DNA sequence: TGCGCCAGCAGCCTCGATCCCCGCGGACAGGGCGAAAACATTCAGTACTTC. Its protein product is CASSLDPRGQGENIQYF.

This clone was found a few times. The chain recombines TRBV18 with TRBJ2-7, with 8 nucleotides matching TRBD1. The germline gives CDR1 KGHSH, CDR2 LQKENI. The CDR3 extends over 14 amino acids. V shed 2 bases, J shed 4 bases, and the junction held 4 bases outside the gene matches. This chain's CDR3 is CASSPDRGGYEQYF. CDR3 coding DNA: TGTGCCAGCTCACCAGACAGGGGCGGGTACGAGCAGTACTTC.

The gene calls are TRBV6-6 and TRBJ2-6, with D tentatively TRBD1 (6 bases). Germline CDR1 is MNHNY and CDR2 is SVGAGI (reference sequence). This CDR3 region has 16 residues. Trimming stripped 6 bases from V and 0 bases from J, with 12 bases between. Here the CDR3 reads CASRSQGPSGANVLTF. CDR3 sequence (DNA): TGTGCCAGCAGATCACAGGGACCCTCTGGGGCCAACGTCCTGACTTTC.

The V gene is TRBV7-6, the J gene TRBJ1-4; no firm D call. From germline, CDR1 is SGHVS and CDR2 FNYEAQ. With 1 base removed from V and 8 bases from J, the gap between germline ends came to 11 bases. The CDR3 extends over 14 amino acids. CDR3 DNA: TGTGCCAGCAGCTTAGGTACTCTAAGCGAAAAACTGTTTTTT. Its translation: CASSLGTLSEKLFF.

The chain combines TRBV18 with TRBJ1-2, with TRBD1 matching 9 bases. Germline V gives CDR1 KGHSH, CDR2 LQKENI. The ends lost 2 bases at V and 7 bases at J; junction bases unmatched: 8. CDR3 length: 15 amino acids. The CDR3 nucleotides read TGTGCCAGCTCACCATTAGGACAGGGGACGAGTGGCTACACCTTC. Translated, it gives CASSPLGQGTSGYTF.